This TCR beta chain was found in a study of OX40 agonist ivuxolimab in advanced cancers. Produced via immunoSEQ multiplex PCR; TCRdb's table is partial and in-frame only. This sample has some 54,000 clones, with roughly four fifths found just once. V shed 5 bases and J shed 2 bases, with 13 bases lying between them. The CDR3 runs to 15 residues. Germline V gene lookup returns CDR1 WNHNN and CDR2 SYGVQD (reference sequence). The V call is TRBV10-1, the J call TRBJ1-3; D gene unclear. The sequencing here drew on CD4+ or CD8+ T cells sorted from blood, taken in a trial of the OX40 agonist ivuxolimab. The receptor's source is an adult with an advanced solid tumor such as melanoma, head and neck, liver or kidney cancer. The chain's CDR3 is CASSPAGGTGNTIYF. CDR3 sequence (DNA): TGCGCCAGCAGTCCTGCCGGAGGAACTGGAAACACCATATATTTT.